The 12 T cell receptor beta chains given below trace back to one sample, sequenced in a study of breast tumors, draining lymph nodes, adjacent tissues (dated by TCRdb to 2016 to 2017). Lymph node samples came from the axillary draining lymph nodes of breast cancer patients. The library was generated by multiplex PCR. Sequencer: Illumina HiSeq 2000. TCRdb reran the public reads through fastp at Q25 and MiXCR, keeping productive beta chains. One record per CDR3 amino acid sequence lists the most common genes and DNA. For this sample the table gives about 130,000 distinct CDR3 sequences, of which about a fifth were detected only once. The ten most abundant clones make up 2.6% of the sample. The specimen was axillary lymph node tissue. All receptors come from a female donor with breast cancer. Some clones in this sample may be carry-over from other donors' samples.

As concerns this clonotype: Since the CDR3 does not end with the conserved phenylalanine or tryptophan, this likely comes from a read error. No DNA is shown, since the ends of the CDR3 on it are uncertain; the CDR3 is the one TCRdb lists. V and J are TRBV5-6 and TRBJ2-2. Inclusive of both ends, the CDR3 amounts to 15 amino acids. Germline loops: CDR1 SGHDT, CDR2 YYEEEE. The CDR3: CASSLAGINTGELMS.

The chain couples TRBV3-1 to TRBJ2-3; 15 bases are a match to TRBD2. Per the germline V gene, CDR1 is LGHDT and CDR2 is YNNKEL (reference sequence). J was trimmed by 1 base and V by 1 base; bases with no gene match: 6. The CDR3 is made up of 19 amino acids. CDR3 in amino acids: CASSQVGLAGGPGTDTQYF. CDR3 nucleotides: TGTGCCAGCAGCCAAGTCGGACTAGCGGGAGGGCCGGGCACAGATACGCAGTATTTT.

A note on this clonotype: The CDR3 end shows no conserved phenylalanine or tryptophan, and so a read error is likely. CDR3 region: CAGSSSARFAGNTIYS. CDR3 nucleotides: TGTGCCGGCAGCTCATCGGCCCGGTTCGCCGGAAACACCATATATTCT. The chain carries TRBV7-8 and TRBJ1-3; D is uncertain. Per germline, CDR1 SGHVS and CDR2 FQNEAQ. The CDR3 runs to 16 residues.

This clonotype was observed at least ten times. This chain connects TRBV6-6 to TRBJ2-5; the D gene could be TRBD1 or TRBD2 (5 bases each). The V gene's germline CDR1 is MNHNY and CDR2 SVGAGI (reference sequence). The CDR3 covers 13 residues. V was clipped by 0 bases and J by 9 bases, with 11 bases between them. The CDR3 bases are TGTGCCAGCAGTTACTCGGCAGAGGGGCCCCAGTACTTC. Protein product: CASSYSAEGPQYF.

In the case of this clonotype: With a much larger clone just one base away, this may be a read error. The chain joins TRBV24-1 to TRBJ2-5; unclear D gene. The CDR3 has 13 residues. Germline CDR1 and CDR2: KGHDR and SFDVKD. V lost 4 bases to trimming and J lost 7 bases, with 12 bases between them. CDR3: CATSDPREGTQYF. CDR3 bases: TGTGCCACCAGTGACCCCCGTGAAGGGACCCAGTACTTC.

J is TRBJ2-7 and V is TRBV3-1; possibly TRBD1 for D (5 bases). The CDR3 is made up of 15 amino acids. Between the trimmed V and J ends, which lost 2 bases and 2 bases, there was a span of 13 bases. Germline CDR1 reads LGHDT; CDR2 reads YNNKEL (reference sequence). The chain's CDR3 is CASSQSGIGTYEQYF. The CDR3 bases are TGTGCCAGCAGCCAATCAGGGATTGGGACCTACGAGCAGTACTTC.

This clonotype showed up many times. The chain has TRBV2 and TRBJ2-7; D unresolved. Germline V gene sequence: CDR1 SNHLY, CDR2 FYNNEI. CDR3 length: 12 residues. V was shortened by 4 bases and J by 2 bases, with 6 bases between the two germline ends. The CDR3 sequence is CASSALTYEQYF. CDR3 coding DNA: TGTGCCAGCAGTGCCCTTACCTACGAGCAGTACTTC.

Details on this clonotype: This may stem from a read error, because a much larger clone lies one nucleotide away. This likely comes from a read error, as the CDR3 has no conserved phenylalanine or tryptophan at its end. For the CDR3, the DNA is TGTGCCAGCAGTCCCAGCCAGGGGGCCGGGGAGCTGTTTGTT. Protein product: CASSPSQGAGELFV. The chain recombines TRBV6-6 with TRBJ2-2; 7 nucleotides match TRBD1. Trimming took 5 bases from V and 6 from J; bases not matched to a gene: 6. Germline CDR1 reads MNHNY; CDR2 reads SVGAGI (reference sequence). There are 14 residues in the CDR3.

As concerns this clonotype: The germline gene is not matched at one end of the junction; a read error may be the cause. The gene calls are TRBV5-1 and TRBJ1-4; 7 nucleotides align to TRBD1. CDR1 is SGHRS and CDR2 is YFSETQ in the germline V gene. The CDR3 length is 14 residues. CDR3 sequence (DNA): TGCGCCGGCAGCCCGACAGGGTATAATGAAAAACTGTTTTTT. Translating it yields CAGSPTGYNEKLFF.

In this sample, this clonotype turned up a few times. The V and J genes are TRBV15 and TRBJ2-1, with 7 bases identical to TRBD2. CDR3 length: 15 amino acids. Losses at the gene ends were 0 bases for V and 5 bases for J; bases not matched to a gene: 4. Germline V CDR1 and CDR2: LNHNV, YYDKDF (reference sequence). CDR3 in DNA: TGTGCCACCAGCAGAGATGGGAGGGCGGACAATGAGCAGTTCTTC. As protein: CATSRDGRADNEQFF.

Comments on this clonotype: This may come from a read error, since a much larger clone is one base off. This chain connects TRBV6-1 to TRBJ2-7; 7 positions match TRBD1. Germline V gene sequence: CDR1 MNHNS, CDR2 SASEGT. The CDR3 sequence is 15 residues long. As DNA, the CDR3 is TGTGCCAGCAGAGAAAAGGGACAGTTTGCTTACGAGCAGTGCTTC. This encodes CASREKGQFAYEQCF.

The chain links TRBV20-1 to TRBJ2-1; TRBD1 agrees at 7 bases. With 0 bases clipped from V and 3 bases from J, the junction kept 2 bases outside the gene matches. The CDR3 is 14 amino acids. The V gene's germline CDR1 is DFQATT and CDR2 SNEGSKA (reference sequence). The CDR3 protein is CSARDGQDYNEQFF. The CDR3 DNA reads as TGCAGTGCTAGAGATGGACAGGACTACAATGAGCAGTTCTTC.